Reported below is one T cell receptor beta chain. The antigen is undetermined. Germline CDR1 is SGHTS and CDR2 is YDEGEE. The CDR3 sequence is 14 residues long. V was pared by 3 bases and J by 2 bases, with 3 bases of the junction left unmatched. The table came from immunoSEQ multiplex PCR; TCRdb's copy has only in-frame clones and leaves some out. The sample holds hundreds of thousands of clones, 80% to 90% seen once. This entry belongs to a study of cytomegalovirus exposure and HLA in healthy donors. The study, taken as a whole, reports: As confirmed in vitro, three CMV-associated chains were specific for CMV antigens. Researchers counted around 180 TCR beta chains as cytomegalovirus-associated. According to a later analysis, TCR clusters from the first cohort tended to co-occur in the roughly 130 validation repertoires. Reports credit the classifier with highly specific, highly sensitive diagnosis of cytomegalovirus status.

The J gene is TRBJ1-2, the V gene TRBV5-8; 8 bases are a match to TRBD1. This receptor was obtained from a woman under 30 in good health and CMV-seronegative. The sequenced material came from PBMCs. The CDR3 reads CASSWRQGNYGYTF. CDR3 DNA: TGTGCCAGCAGCTGGAGACAGGGGAACTATGGCTACACCTTC.